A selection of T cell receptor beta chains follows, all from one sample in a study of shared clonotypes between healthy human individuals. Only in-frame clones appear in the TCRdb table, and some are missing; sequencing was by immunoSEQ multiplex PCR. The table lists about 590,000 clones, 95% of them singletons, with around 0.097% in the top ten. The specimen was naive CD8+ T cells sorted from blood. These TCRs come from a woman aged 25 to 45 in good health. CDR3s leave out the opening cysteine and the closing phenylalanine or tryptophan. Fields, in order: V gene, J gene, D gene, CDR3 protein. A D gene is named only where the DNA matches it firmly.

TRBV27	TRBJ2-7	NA	ASSLGPGAYEQY
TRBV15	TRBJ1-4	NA	ATSRDRGEKLF
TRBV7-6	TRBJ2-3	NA	ASSLVSADTQY
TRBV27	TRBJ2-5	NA	ASSPAVFGQETQY
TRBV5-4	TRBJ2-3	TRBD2	ASSYGLAGLLTDTQY
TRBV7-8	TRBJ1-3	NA	ASSLRGSGNTIY
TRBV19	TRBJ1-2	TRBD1	ASRDETGGFNGYT
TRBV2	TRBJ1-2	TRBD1	ASSEGQGSDYGYT
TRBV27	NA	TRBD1	ASSFAGQGAYEQY
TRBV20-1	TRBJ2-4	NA	SAGSIQY
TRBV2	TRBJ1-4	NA	ASSEWTTNEKLF
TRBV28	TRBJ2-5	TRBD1	ASSQTGVQLLQETQY
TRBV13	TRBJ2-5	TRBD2	ASSSTSSGSEETQY
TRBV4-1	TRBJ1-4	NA	ASSHRSPLPELF
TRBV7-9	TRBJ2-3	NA	ASSLSAGGRADTQY
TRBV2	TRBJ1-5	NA	ASRTESNQPQH
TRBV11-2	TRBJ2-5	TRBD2	ASSLVGLAGETQY
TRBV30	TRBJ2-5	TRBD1	AWSTYGQGVETQY
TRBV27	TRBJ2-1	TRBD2	ASSSGTSGRGEQF
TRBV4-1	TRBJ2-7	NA	ASSQGYVQGSEQY
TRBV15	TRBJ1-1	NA	ATSSGLDGMNTEAF
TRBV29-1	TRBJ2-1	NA	SVLPVSYNEQF
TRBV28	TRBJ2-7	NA	ASSIRPQPDGYEQY
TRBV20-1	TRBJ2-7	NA	SARGTEQY
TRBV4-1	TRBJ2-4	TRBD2	ASSQSSGTKNIQY
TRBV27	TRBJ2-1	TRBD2	ATQGLADYNEQF
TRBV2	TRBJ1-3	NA	ASDSRPGNTIY
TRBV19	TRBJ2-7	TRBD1	ASSTGTGTGKYEQY
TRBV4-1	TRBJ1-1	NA	ASSPRRDTEAF
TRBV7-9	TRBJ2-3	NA	ASRETAVSPTDTQY
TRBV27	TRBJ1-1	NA	ASSFLVDSEAF
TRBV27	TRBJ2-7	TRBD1	ASSPTPGQVYEQY
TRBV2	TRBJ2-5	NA	ASRVDSIDLQETQY
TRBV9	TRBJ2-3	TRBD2	ASSAAASGRSDTQY
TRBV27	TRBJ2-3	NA	ASRKRAGGLSYSTDTQY
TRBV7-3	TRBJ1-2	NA	ASSYRGGRGPNYGYT
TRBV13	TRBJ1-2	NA	ASSLARSFYGYT
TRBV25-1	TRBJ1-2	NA	ASTTLGGDGYT
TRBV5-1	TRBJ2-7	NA	ASSLGPIYEQY
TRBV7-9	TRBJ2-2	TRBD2	ASSLAPGRTGELF
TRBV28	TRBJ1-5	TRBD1	ASSLLLTGINQPQH
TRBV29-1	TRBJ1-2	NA	SGYWGNYGYT
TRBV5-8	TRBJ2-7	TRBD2	ASSSPSGRVYEQY
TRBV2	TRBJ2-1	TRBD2	ASSGPTSGFNEQF
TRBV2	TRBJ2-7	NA	ASTEEGSAYEQY
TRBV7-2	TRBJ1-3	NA	ASSLDVSLSGNTIY
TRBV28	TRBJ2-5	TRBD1	ASSHDRGETQY
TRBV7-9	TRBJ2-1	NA	ASSSSGPGNEQF
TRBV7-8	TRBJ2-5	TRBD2	ASSLALAGTQETQY